The rows below give T cell receptor beta chains drawn from one sample of a study of shared clonotypes between healthy human individuals. Measured with immunoSEQ multiplex PCR; TCRdb has only the in-frame clones, and not every one. Among about 690,000 clones listed, around 91% were seen once. Sequencing input: memory CD8+ T cells from PBMCs. These receptors all come from a man between 18 and 35 years old in good health. Some clones in this sample may be carry-over from other donors' samples. The CDR3 runs from the conserved cysteine through the conserved F or W. D genes are given only for firm matches. Clone size is given for some rows only: seen once, a few or many times, or a class if the clone is expanded.

>TRBD1|TRBJ2-7|-|TRBV5-1
CASSYGTGTYEQYF
TGCGCCAGCAGCTACGGGACAGGGACCTACGAGCAGTACTTC
>TRBD2|TRBJ2-1|-|TRBV5-4
CASSPDPGLAAIWEQFF
TGTGCCAGCAGCCCGGACCCGGGACTAGCGGCGATTTGGGAGCAGTTCTTC
>-|TRBJ2-5|once|TRBV27
CASSSQGKETQYF
TGTGCCAGCAGTTCGCAGGGGAAAGAGACCCAGTACTTC
>TRBD2|TRBJ2-3|-|TRBV9
CASSEGGLAMDTQYF
TGTGCCAGCAGTGAGGGGGGACTAGCGATGGATACGCAGTATTTT
>TRBD2|TRBJ2-1|-|TRBV5-5
CASSLVLANYNEQFF
TGTGCCAGCAGCTTGGTACTAGCGAATTACAATGAGCAGTTCTTC
>-|TRBJ1-2|-|TRBV19
CASSIQGASYGYTF
TGTGCCAGTAGTATTCAAGGGGCCTCCTATGGCTACACCTTC
>-|TRBJ2-2|-|TRBV4-1
CASSQSLVQDTGELFF
TGCGCCAGCAGCCAATCACTAGTACAGGACACCGGGGAGCTGTTTTTT
>-|TRBJ2-7|once|TRBV2
CASRGGSTYEQYF
TGTGCCAGCAGGGGTGGCAGCACCTACGAGCAGTACTTC
>-|TRBJ1-1|-|TRBV27
CASSLAGNTEAFF
TGTGCCAGCAGTTTAGCAGGGAACACTGAAGCTTTCTTT
>-|TRBJ1-5|-|TRBV7-9
CASSSTTGPQPQHF
TGTGCCAGCAGCTCTACCACAGGGCCTCAGCCCCAGCATTTT
>TRBD2|TRBJ2-5|-|TRBV5-1
CASSRTLLAGPEKTQYF
TGCGCCAGCAGCCGGACCCTACTAGCGGGACCCGAAAAGACCCAGTACTTC
>TRBD2|TRBJ2-1|-|TRBV15
CATSAPGTSGSRSYNEQFF
TGTGCCACCAGCGCCCCCGGGACTAGCGGCAGTCGCTCCTACAATGAGCAGTTCTTC
>TRBD2|TRBJ2-5|-|TRBV7-2
CASSSQTSGMGETQYF
TGTGCCAGCAGCTCCCAGACTAGCGGGATGGGGGAGACCCAGTACTTC
>-|TRBJ2-7|once|TRBV6-6
CASSYSGHYEQYF
TGTGCCAGCAGTTACTCAGGTCACTACGAGCAGTACTTC
>TRBD1|TRBJ2-5|-|TRBV4-1
CASSQTPDRDGETQYF
TGCGCCAGCAGCCAAACACCGGACAGGGACGGAGAGACCCAGTACTTC
>-|TRBJ1-5|few|TRBV10-3
CAISEWGGGNQPQHF
TGTGCCATCAGTGAGTGGGGAGGGGGCAATCAGCCCCAGCATTTT
>-|TRBJ2-7|-|TRBV19
CASSSSHLSPYEQYF
TGTGCCAGTAGTTCCAGTCACCTTTCCCCCTACGAGCAGTACTTC
>-|TRBJ1-1|-|TRBV28
CATVTGLNTEAFF
TGTGCCACCGTTACAGGGTTGAACACTGAAGCTTTCTTT
>-|TRBJ2-7|-|TRBV4-1
CASSQVVGSTYEQYF
TGCGCCAGCAGCCAAGTAGTGGGGAGTACCTACGAGCAGTACTTC
>TRBD2|TRBJ2-1|-|TRBV7-6
CASSFLAGRTYNEQFF
TGTGCCAGCAGCTTTTTAGCGGGACGAACCTACAATGAGCAGTTCTTC
>-|TRBJ2-7|-|TRBV27
CASSPSGGAKTYEQYF
TGTGCCAGCAGTCCTTCTGGAGGCGCGAAGACCTACGAGCAGTACTTC
>-|TRBJ2-5|-|TRBV4-1
CASSQVGLASAQETQYF
TGCGCCAGCAGCCAAGTAGGATTGGCTAGCGCCCAAGAGACCCAGTACTTC
>-|TRBJ1-1|-|TRBV7-2
CASSLVRGTGGTEAFF
TGTGCCAGCAGCTTAGTGAGGGGAACGGGCGGCACTGAAGCTTTCTTT
>TRBD2|TRBJ2-1|-|TRBV19
CASSIISGSYNEQFF
TGTGCCAGTAGTATTATTAGCGGGAGCTACAATGAGCAGTTCTTC
>-|TRBJ1-2|-|TRBV27
CASSLFGPASGNYGYTF
TGTGCCAGCAGTTTATTCGGCCCGGCCAGTGGCAACTATGGCTACACCTTC
>-|TRBJ2-3|-|TRBV6-4
CASSDSISPVDTQYF
TGTGCCAGCAGTGACTCGATCTCCCCTGTAGATACGCAGTATTTT
>TRBD2|TRBJ2-1|-|TRBV7-2
CASSPTSGIYKVYEQFF
TGTGCCAGCAGCCCTACTAGCGGGATATATAAGGTCTATGAGCAGTTCTTC
>-|TRBJ2-7|-|TRBV27
CASSHGDSYEQYF
TGTGCCAGCAGTCACGGAGATTCCTACGAGCAGTACTTC
>-|TRBJ2-1|-|TRBV7-8
CASSPFLSSYNEQFF
TGTGCCAGCAGCCCCTTCCTCAGCTCCTACAATGAGCAGTTCTTC
>-|TRBJ2-7|-|TRBV10-3
CAISEYQSSSYEQYF
TGTGCCATCAGTGAATATCAGTCGAGCTCCTACGAGCAGTACTTC
>-|TRBJ2-1|-|TRBV4-2
CASSQPSGRGQFF
TGTGCCAGCAGCCAACCCTCGGGCAGGGGGCAGTTCTTC
>TRBD2|TRBJ2-7|-|TRBV4-1
CASSLRLAGLYEQYF
TGCGCCAGCAGCCTGCGACTAGCGGGTCTGTACGAGCAGTACTTC
>-|TRBJ2-2|-|TRBV7-6
CASSFWTEGEAGELFF
TGTGCCAGCAGCTTTTGGACGGAGGGGGAAGCCGGGGAGCTGTTTTTT
>-|TRBJ1-1|few|TRBV9
CASSPGGGYTEAFF
TGTGCCAGCTCCCCGGGTGGCGGCTACACTGAAGCTTTCTTT
>-|TRBJ2-7|few|TRBV7-9
CASSLTYYEQYF
TGTGCCAGCAGCCTGACCTACTACGAGCAGTACTTC
>-|TRBJ2-7|-|TRBV5-1
CASGQGYGYEQYF
TGCGCCAGCGGTCAAGGTTATGGCTACGAGCAGTACTTC
>-|TRBJ2-2|-|TRBV4-1
CASSRRGSDTGELFF
TGCGCCAGCAGTCGACGAGGTTCGGACACCGGGGAGCTGTTTTTT
>-|TRBJ2-5|-|TRBV28
CASSFSPWGPKPVGETQYF
TGTGCCAGCAGTTTTAGTCCGTGGGGGCCCAAACCGGTTGGAGAGACCCAGTACTTC
>-|TRBJ2-4|-|TRBV7-9
CASTYMDSKNIQYF
TGTGCCAGCACCTACATGGACAGTAAAAACATTCAGTACTTC
>-|TRBJ2-7|-|TRBV7-9
CASVKSGSGVYEQYF
TGTGCCAGCGTGAAGAGTGGGTCGGGCGTATACGAGCAGTACTTC
>-|TRBJ2-5|-|TRBV10-1
CASSSDYQETQYF
TGCGCCAGCAGTTCGGATTACCAAGAGACCCAGTACTTC
>-|TRBJ2-1|-|TRBV7-9
CASRTTGIPQNNEQFF
TGTGCCAGCAGAACCACCGGGATTCCGCAAAACAATGAGCAGTTCTTC
>TRBD2|TRBJ2-7|-|TRBV28
CASSFKAGAYEQYF
TGTGCCAGCAGTTTCAAGGCGGGAGCCTACGAGCAGTACTTC
>TRBD2|TRBJ2-1|-|TRBV2
CASSEVGLAGEEWGNEQFF
TGTGCCAGCAGTGAAGTAGGGCTAGCGGGAGAAGAGTGGGGAAATGAGCAGTTCTTC
>-|TRBJ1-4|-|TRBV12-5
CASGLTGEKLFF
TGTGCTAGTGGTTTGACAGGTGAAAAACTGTTTTTT
>-|TRBJ2-1|-|TRBV7-8
CASSNLRYNNEQFF
TGTGCCAGCAGCAACCTCAGGTATAACAATGAGCAGTTCTTC
>-|TRBJ2-7|once|TRBV6-1
CASSEWVGQYEQYF
TGTGCCAGCAGTGAATGGGTGGGCCAATACGAGCAGTACTTC
>TRBD1|TRBJ1-1|-|TRBV27
CASSDRGGSEAFF
TGTGCCAGCAGCGACAGGGGCGGTTCTGAAGCTTTCTTT
>TRBD1|TRBJ1-1|once|TRBV28
CASKQGVGNTEAFF
TGTGCCAGCAAACAGGGGGTAGGGAACACTGAAGCTTTCTTT
>-|TRBJ2-3|-|TRBV15
CATSRVGQITDTQYF
TGTGCCACCAGCAGAGTCGGGCAGATCACAGATACGCAGTATTTT